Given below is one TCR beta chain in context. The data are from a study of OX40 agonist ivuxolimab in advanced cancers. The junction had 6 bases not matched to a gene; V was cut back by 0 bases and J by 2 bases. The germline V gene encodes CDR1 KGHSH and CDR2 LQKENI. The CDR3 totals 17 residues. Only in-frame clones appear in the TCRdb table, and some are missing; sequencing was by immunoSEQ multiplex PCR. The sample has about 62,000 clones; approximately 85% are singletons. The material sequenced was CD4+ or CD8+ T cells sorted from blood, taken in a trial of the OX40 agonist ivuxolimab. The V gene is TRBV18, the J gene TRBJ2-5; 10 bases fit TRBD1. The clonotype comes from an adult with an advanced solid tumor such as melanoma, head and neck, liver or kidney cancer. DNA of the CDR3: TGTGCCAGCTCACCACCTTACCGGGACAGGGGACAAGAGACCCAGTACTTC. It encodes CASSPPYRDRGQETQYF. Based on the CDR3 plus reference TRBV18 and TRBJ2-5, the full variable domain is NAGVMQNPRHLVRRRGQEARLRCSPMKGHSHVYWYRQLPEEGLKFMVYLQKENIIDESGMPKERFSAEFPKEGPSILRIQQVVRGDSAAYFCASSPPYRDRGQETQYFGPGTRLLVL.